This T cell receptor (beta chain) was retrieved from a study of T cell responses to AZD1222 COVID-19 vaccine (dated by TCRdb to about 2021). Study-level background: AZD1222 recipients given second doses at about 4 weeks or at about 12 weeks were pooled, since spike-specific TCR depth and breadth were not found to differ between the two schedules. TCR sequencing covered 230 to 250 trial participants: nearly 210 given two doses of AZD1222 and about 26 given two doses of MenACWY control vaccine. Trial participants were enrolled by age into 18-55, 56-69 and 70-plus year subgroups, with roughly 160, 29 and 62 TCR-sequenced participants respectively.

Summary of the overall study and its limitations: Spike-specific TCR breadth and depth rose significantly after two AZD1222 doses compared with day 0 and with MenACWY recipients. Conclusions about previously exposed vaccinees are limited, since just five or six AZD1222 recipients were seropositive for SARS-CoV-2 at baseline. Because no samples from the day 14 peak response were available, repertoires could be characterized only after the peak T cell response. Epitopes outside the regions mutated in the B.1.351 and B.1.1.7 variants were reportedly recognized by nearly half of the unique spike-specific TCRs. The whole spike protein was spanned by vaccine-associated CD4 TCRs, and dominant responses were seen in regions 160-218 and 743-854. In the small 56-69-year group, the increase in depth fell short of significance, most likely because of low power. Most participants were white British and females outnumbered males, and the authors suggested that clonal diversity may have been underestimated.

The CDR3 numbers 16 residues from cysteine through phenylalanine. Only the CDR3 portion is preserved as DNA: 48 bases, with reading frame beginning at the first base. CDR1 and CDR2 (SEHNR, FQNEAQ) derive from the germline V gene (reference sequence). For this chain, trimming is 5 bases at the V end and 3 bases at the J end, and the number of junction bases without a gene match is 11. As to this clone: What this receptor recognizes is not known. There are no base qualities to consult, and no much larger clone falls within one base.

The CDR3 regions of human TCRbeta chains were subjected to immunosequencing. As for the authors' bioinformatics: TCRs in the repertoires were matched against a reference library of SARS-CoV-2-specific TCRs that had been generated with the MIRA antigen-specificity platform. Breadth was defined as the fraction of unique TCRs that were SARS-CoV-2-associated. Depth was defined as the fraction of total T cells that were SARS-CoV-2-associated. Using the MIRA data, each spike-specific TCR was mapped to the spike region that the TCR reacts to and placed in a CD4 or CD8 class. Log10-transformed breadth and depth values were compared by one-way ANOVA with Sidak's multiple comparisons tests. TCRdb took this table from immuneACCESS and kept in-frame rearrangements with V and J called. Such tables lack part of the clones; where checked against another copy, unresolved V genes explain under half of the gap, and the rest is unexplained. V, J and clone size derive from that table, while D and trimming were established from the DNA sequence. The sample includes more than 95,000 clones, with roughly 90% observed a single time. Under 5% of the sample rests with the top ten.

The time point label here, explained by the study, means: baseline before first vaccination. Samples from vaccinated people were obtained from the UK trials COV001 and COV002, which included a single-blind randomized controlled phase 2/3 trial of AZD1222 (ChAdOx1 nCoV-19) in healthy adults. Trial participant PBMC samples were collected at day 0 and day 28 after the second dose for TCRbeta chain sequencing. This sample comprised peripheral blood, obtained on day 0 of AZD1222 vaccination. This clonotype was sampled from an adult in good health. Here the chain combines TRBV7-9 and TRBJ2-5, and TRBD2 aligns with 8 junction nucleotides. The CDR3 has the sequence CASSPGTSNFKETQYF. The base sequence is TGTGCCAGCAGCCCCGGGACTAGTAACTTCAAAGAGACCCAGTACTTC.